This TCR beta chain emerged from a study of T-cell memory formation after mild COVID-19. To note about this clonotype: Its cognate antigen is unknown.

CDR3 size: 12 residues. Germline CDR1 SQVTM, CDR2 ANQGSEA. The ends were cut back, 6 bases at V and 7 bases at J, with 15 bases in the middle. Study conclusions and caveats: Confirmation of SARS-CoV-2 specificity was lacking for second-wave clones peaking day 37. CD8+ contracting clones occupied EMRA, while CD4+ ones occupied mainly CM and EM. Within pre-infection memory, some responding clones were found, suggesting cross-reactive memory joined.

TCR alpha and TCR beta cDNA libraries with sample barcodes and UMIs came from 5'RACE using constant-segment primers. TCRdb re-called the 5' RACE reads with MiXCR, one entry per CDR3 protein. The data contain around 310,000 distinct CDR3 sequences, approximately 15% of them seen just once; the ten biggest clones take up 20% to 25%. The J gene is TRBJ1-1, the V gene TRBV29-1; D is unclear. Sequenced sample: PBMCs or a T cell subset sorted from them (not recorded which). The receptor comes from a man aged 18 to 35 who had mild COVID-19 (a few samples of this study predate the infection). Cell type and time point are not known. This CDR3 is CSVPASGFEAFF. The CDR3 bases are TGCAGCGTCCCGGCCTCTGGATTTGAAGCTTTCTTT.